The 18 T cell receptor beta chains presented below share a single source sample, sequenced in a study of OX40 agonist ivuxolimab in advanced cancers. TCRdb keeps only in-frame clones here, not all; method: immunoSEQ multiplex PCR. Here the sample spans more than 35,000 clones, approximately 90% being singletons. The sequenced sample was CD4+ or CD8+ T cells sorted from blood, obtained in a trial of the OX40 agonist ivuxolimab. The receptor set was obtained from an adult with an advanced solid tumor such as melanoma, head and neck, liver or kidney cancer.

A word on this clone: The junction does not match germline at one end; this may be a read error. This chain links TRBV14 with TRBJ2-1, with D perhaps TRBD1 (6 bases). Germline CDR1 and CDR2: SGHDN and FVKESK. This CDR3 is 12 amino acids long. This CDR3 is CASSLNRERKVF. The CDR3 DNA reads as TGTGCCAGCAGCCTTAACAGGGAGAGGAAGGTCTTC.

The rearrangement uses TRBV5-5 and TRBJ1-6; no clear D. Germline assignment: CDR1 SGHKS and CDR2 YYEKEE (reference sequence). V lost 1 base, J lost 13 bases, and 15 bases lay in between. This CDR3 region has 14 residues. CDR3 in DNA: TGTGCCAGCAGCTTGTATGACCCCCCGGTTCCCCTCCACTTT. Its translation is CASSLYDPPVPLHF.

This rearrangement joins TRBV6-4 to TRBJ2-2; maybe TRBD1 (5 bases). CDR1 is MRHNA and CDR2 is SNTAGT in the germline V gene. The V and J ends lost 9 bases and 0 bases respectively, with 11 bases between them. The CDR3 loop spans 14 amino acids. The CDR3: CASKTEPNTGELFF. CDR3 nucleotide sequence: TGTGCCAGTAAGACAGAGCCGAACACCGGGGAGCTGTTTTTT.

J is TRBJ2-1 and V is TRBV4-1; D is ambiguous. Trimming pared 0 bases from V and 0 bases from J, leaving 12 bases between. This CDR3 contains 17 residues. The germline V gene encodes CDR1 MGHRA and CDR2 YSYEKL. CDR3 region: CASSQDDRLLSYNEQFF. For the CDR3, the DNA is TGCGCCAGCAGCCAAGATGATCGACTCCTCTCCTACAATGAGCAGTTCTTC.

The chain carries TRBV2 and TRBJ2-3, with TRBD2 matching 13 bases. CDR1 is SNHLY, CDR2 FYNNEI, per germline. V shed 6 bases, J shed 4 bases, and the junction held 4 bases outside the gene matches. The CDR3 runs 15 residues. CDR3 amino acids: CASRRLAGGPDTQYF. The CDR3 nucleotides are TGTGCCAGCAGGCGACTAGCGGGGGGACCAGATACGCAGTATTTT.

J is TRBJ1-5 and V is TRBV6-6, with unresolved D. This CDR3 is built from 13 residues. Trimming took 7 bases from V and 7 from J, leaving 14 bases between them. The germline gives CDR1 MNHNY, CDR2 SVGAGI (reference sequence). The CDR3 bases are TGTGCCAGCACCCTGATAGTCGGACAGCCCCAGCATTTT. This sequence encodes CASTLIVGQPQHF.

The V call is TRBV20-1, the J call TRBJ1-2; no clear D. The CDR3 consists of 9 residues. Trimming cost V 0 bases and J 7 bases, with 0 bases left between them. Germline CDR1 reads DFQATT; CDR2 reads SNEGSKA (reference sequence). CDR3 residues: CSARDGYTF. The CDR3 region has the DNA TGCAGTGCTAGAGATGGCTACACCTTC.

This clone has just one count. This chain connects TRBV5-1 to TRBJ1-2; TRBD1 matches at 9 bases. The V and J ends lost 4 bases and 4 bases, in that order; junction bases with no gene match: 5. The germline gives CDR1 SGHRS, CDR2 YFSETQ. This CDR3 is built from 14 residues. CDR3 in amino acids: CASSLGTGTYGYTF. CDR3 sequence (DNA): TGCGCCAGCAGCCTCGGGACAGGGACCTATGGCTACACCTTC.

CDR3 region: CASSVSYYEQYF. Here the CDR3 DNA reads TGTGCCAGCAGCGTATCCTATTACGAGCAGTACTTC. This chain links TRBV7-6 with TRBJ2-7; no definite D call. The germline V gene encodes CDR1 SGHVS and CDR2 FNYEAQ. V lost 5 bases, J lost 4 bases, and 9 bases lay in between. CDR3 length equals 12 residues.

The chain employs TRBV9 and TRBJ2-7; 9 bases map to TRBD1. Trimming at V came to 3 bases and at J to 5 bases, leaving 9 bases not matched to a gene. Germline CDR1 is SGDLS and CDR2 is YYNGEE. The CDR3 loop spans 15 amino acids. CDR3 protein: CASSARDRAFDEQYF. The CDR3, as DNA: TGTGCCAGCAGCGCCCGGGACAGGGCGTTCGACGAGCAGTACTTC.

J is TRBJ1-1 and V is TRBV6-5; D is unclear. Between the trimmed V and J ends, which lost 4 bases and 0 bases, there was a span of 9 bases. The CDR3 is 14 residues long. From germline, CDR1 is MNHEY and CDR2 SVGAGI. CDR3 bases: TGTGCCAGCAGTTTACGCGGGGTGAACACTGAAGCTTTCTTT. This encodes CASSLRGVNTEAFF.

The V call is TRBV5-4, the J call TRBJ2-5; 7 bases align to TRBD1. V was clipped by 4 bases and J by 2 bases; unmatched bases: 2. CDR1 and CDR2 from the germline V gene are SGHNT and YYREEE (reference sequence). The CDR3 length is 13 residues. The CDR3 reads CASSQDRQETQYF. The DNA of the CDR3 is TGTGCCAGCAGCCAGGACAGGCAAGAGACCCAGTACTTC. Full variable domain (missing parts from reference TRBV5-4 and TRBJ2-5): ETGVTQSPTHLIKTRGQQVTLRCSSQSGHNTVSWYQQALGQGPQFIFQYYREEENGRGNFPPRFSGLQFPNYSSELNVNALELDDSALYLCASSQDRQETQYFGPGTRLLVL.

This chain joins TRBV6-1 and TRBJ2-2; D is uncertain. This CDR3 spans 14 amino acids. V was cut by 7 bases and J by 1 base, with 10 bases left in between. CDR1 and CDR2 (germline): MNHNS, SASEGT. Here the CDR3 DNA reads TGTGCCAGCAATGGGTGGCAGAACACCGGGGAGCTGTTTTTT. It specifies CASNGWQNTGELFF.

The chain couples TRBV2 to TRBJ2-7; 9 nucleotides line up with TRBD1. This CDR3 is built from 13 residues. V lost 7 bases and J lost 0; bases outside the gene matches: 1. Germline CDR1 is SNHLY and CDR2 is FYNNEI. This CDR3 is CASTGQGSYEQYF. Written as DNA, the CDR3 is TGTGCCAGCACGGGACAGGGCTCCTACGAGCAGTACTTC.

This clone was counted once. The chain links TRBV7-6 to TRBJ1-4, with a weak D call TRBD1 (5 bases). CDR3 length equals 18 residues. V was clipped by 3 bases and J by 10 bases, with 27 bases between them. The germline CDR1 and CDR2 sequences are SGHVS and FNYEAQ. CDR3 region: CASSLEPRDAEGRGKLFF. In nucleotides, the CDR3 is TGTGCCAGCAGCTTGGAACCACGGGACGCGGAAGGGAGGGGAAAACTGTTTTTT.

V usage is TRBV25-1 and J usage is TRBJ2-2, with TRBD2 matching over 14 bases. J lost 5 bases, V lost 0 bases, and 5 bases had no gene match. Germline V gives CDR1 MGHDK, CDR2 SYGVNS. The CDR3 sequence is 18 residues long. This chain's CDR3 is CASSEYGLAGGGTGELFF. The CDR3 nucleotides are TGTGCCAGCAGTGAATATGGACTAGCGGGGGGCGGGACCGGGGAGCTGTTTTTT.

The CDR3 protein is CASSETATSEQYF. The CDR3 DNA is TGTGCCAGCAGTGAGACGGCCACATCCGAGCAGTACTTC. This sequence joins TRBV6-1 and TRBJ2-7; D call uncertain. The V end lost 3 bases, the J end lost 6 bases, and 12 bases lay between the germline ends. The germline CDR1 and CDR2 sequences are MNHNS and SASEGT. The CDR3 covers 13 residues.

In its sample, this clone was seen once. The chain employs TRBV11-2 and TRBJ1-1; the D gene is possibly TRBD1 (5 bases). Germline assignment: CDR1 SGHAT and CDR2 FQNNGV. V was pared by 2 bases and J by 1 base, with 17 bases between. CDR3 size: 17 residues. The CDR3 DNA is TGTGCCAGCAGCTTAAGTAATCTGGGGCGGGGGAACACTGAAGCTTTCTTT. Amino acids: CASSLSNLGRGNTEAFF. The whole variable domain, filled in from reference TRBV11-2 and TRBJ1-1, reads EAGVAQSPRYKIIEKRQSVAFWCNPISGHATLYWYQQILGQGPKLLIQFQNNGVVDDSQLPKDRFSAERLKGVDSTLKIQPAKLEDSAVYLCASSLSNLGRGNTEAFFGQGTRLTVV.